The clone carrying this T cell receptor (beta chain) was seen only a few times. This CDR3 is 17 amino acids long. Germline V gene lookup returns CDR1 SGHKS and CDR2 YYEKEE (reference sequence). V shed 4 bases, J shed 3 bases, and the junction held 14 bases outside the gene matches. Arm-PCR of CDR3 regions and iRepertoire HTBI primers were used to build TCR beta libraries. As originally analysed: Samples jointly harbored 62 TRBV and 14 TRBJ segments. Each CDR3 protein gets one entry after TCRdb re-called the multiplex PCR reads with MiXCR. What appears here as the V and J calls and clone size reflects TCRdb's work, not the paper's. The repertoire holds approximately 400,000 distinct CDR3 sequences, less than 25% seen once, with about 20% in the top ten. The time point was: persistent/refractory GD, antithyroid drugs over 5 years with positive TRAb. From PBMCs, RNA was extracted and then used to make the TCR library. In Xi'an, China, an endocrinology department was the source of patients.

This sample stems from a study of regulatory T cells in long-lasting Graves disease. The TCR was taken from a female donor with Graves disease. The J gene is TRBJ2-7, the V gene TRBV5-5, with TRBD1 matching over 9 bases. The material was peripheral blood mononuclear cells (PBMCs), obtained when the disease was refractory, from a patient treated with antithyroid drugs. CDR3 amino acids: CASSQALVGQGVYEQYF. The CDR3 nucleotides read TGTGCCAGCAGCCAAGCCCTGGTGGGACAGGGAGTCTACGAGCAGTACTTC.